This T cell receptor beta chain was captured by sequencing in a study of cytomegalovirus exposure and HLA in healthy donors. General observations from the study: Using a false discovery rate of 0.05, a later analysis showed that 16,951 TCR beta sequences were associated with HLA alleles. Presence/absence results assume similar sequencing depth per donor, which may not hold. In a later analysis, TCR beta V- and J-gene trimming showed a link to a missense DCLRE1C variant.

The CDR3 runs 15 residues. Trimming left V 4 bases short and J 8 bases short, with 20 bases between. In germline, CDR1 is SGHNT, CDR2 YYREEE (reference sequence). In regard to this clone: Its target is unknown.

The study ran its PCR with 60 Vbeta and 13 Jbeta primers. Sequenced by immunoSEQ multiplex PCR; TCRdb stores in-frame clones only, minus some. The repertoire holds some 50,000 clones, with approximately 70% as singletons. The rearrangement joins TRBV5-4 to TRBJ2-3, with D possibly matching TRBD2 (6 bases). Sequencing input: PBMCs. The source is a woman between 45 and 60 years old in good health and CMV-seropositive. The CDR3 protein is CASSPQAGLFVTQYF. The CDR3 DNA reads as TGTGCCAGCAGCCCTCAGGCGGGGCTATTCGTTACGCAGTATTTT.